This is a list of T cell receptor beta chains from one sample in a study of CD8 T cells in ankylosing spondylitis. TCRdb independently ran MiXCR on the 5' RACE reads; one entry per CDR3 protein. The profile shows some 100,000 distinct CDR3 sequences, roughly 8.5% of them singletons. The specimen sequenced was blood, either unsorted or a sorted T cell fraction (not recorded which). These receptors all stem from a male donor with ankylosing spondylitis. The CDR3 runs from the conserved cysteine through the conserved F or W. The D gene is left open where the match is weak. Clone size is not always given. Where it is, it says once, few, many or a class for expanded clones.

.,TRBJ1-2,.,TRBV11-2,TGTGCCAGCAGCTTACCCGGGACCTATGGCTACACCTTC,CASSLPGTYGYTF
.,TRBJ1-1,.,TRBV30,TGTGCCACCCTAGGGGATCTGACTGAAGCTTTCTTT,CATLGDLTEAFF
many,TRBJ2-2,.,TRBV6-5,TGTGCCAGCAGGCCATTGGGCGGGGAGCTGTTTTTT,CASRPLGGELFF
.,TRBJ2-1,TRBD2,TRBV10-2,TGCGCCAGCAGTGAGTCACTAGCGGGAGTTAGGTTCTTC,CASSESLAGVRFF
many,TRBJ2-3,.,TRBV12-3/TRBV12-4,TGTGCCAGCAGTCCCCACAGGGAAACAGATACGCAGTATTTT,CASSPHRETDTQYF
.,TRBJ2-2,TRBD2,TRBV2,TGTGCCAGCAGTCTGGGAGGGAGGTACACCGGGGAGCTGTTTTTT,CASSLGGRYTGELFF
few,TRBJ2-1,TRBD2,TRBV7-9,TGTGCCAGCAGTCGACTAGCGGGAGGGCATGAGCAGTTCTTC,CASSRLAGGHEQFF
many,TRBJ2-3,TRBD2,TRBV25-1,TGTGCCAGCAGTACCCACGGGACTAGCGGAGATAGCACAGATACGCAGTATTTT,CASSTHGTSGDSTDTQYF
many,TRBJ2-3,.,TRBV6-5,TGTGCCAGCACTTCTTTGCAGGGTAGCCCAGATACGCAGTATTTT,CASTSLQGSPDTQYF
few,TRBJ2-1,.,TRBV9,TGTGCCAGCAGCCCATGGACTCCCAGTAATGAGCAGTTCTTC,CASSPWTPSNEQFF
.,TRBJ2-1,.,TRBV29-1,TGCAGCGTTGAAGATTTCTTTAGTGATAGGAGTGAGCAGTTCTTC,CSVEDFFSDRSEQFF
many,TRBJ2-6,.,TRBV7-9,TGTGCCAGCAGCCCGGAGTCGGGACCTGGGGCCAACGTCCTGACTTTC,CASSPESGPGANVLTF
few,TRBJ2-1,.,TRBV29-1,TGCAGCGTTGATTCGGGGGAAGCGTACAATGAGCAGTTCTTC,CSVDSGEAYNEQFF
many,TRBJ2-7,.,TRBV12-3/TRBV12-4,TGTGCCAGCAGTCCCAGCGGCCCCAGTGGCGAGCAGTACTTC,CASSPSGPSGEQYF
few,TRBJ2-4,.,TRBV12-3/TRBV12-4,TGTGCCAGCAGAGGGGCCAAAAACATTCAGTACTTC,CASRGAKNIQYF
many,TRBJ2-1,.,TRBV7-2,TGTGCCAGCAGCTTAGAGGGCGGGTACAATGAGCAGTTCTTC,CASSLEGGYNEQFF
many,TRBJ2-7,TRBD1,TRBV7-9,TGTGCCAGCAGCCCGGACAGGGGGCGATCCTACGAGCAGTACTTC,CASSPDRGRSYEQYF
few,TRBJ1-3,.,TRBV7-9,TGTGCCAGCAGCTTCGGGCCTGCTGGAAACACCATATATTTT,CASSFGPAGNTIYF
few,TRBJ1-1,TRBD1,TRBV27,TGTGCCAGCAGTCCTCAGGGGGCGATTGAAGCTTTCTTT,CASSPQGAIEAFF
many,TRBJ2-1,.,TRBV27,TGTGCCAGCAGTTTGGCGGGCAGGGGAAATGAGCAGTTCTTC,CASSLAGRGNEQFF
.,TRBJ1-2,.,TRBV7-9,TGTGCCAGCAGCTTGTCCGCTCTCTATGGCTACACCTTC,CASSLSALYGYTF
few,TRBJ1-3,.,TRBV7-8,TGTGCCAGCAGCTTAGGCCCGCTACAAGGCTCTGGAAACACCATATATTTT,CASSLGPLQGSGNTIYF
.,TRBJ2-1,.,TRBV21-1,TGTGCCAGCAGCAAATGTTCCGGACAGGTGGAGTACAATGAGCAGTTCTTC,CASSKCSGQVEYNEQFF
.,TRBJ2-1,.,TRBV7-9,TGTGCCAGCAGCTTAGGTGTTAGCAACGGTGAGCAGTTCTTC,CASSLGVSNGEQFF
.,TRBJ2-7,TRBD2,TRBV11-2,TGTGCCAGCAGCTTAGTGGGTAGCGGGAGTCAAGAGCAGTACTTC,CASSLVGSGSQEQYF
few,TRBJ2-3,TRBD2,TRBV12-3/TRBV12-4,TGTGCCAGCAGTCCCCTGGGACTAGCGGGAGGGGGAGAAGATACGCAGTATTTT,CASSPLGLAGGGEDTQYF
many,TRBJ2-5,.,TRBV9,TGTGCCAGCAGCGACCCCGCGGGGAGTATGGAAGAGACCCAGTACTTC,CASSDPAGSMEETQYF
few,TRBJ1-3,.,TRBV12-3/TRBV12-4,TGTGCCAGCAGAGCTGGGGGTTCTGGAAACACCATATATTTT,CASRAGGSGNTIYF